The 8 T cell receptor beta chains below come from one sample, sequenced in a study of technical replicates of blood from a few donors. TCRdb's table, derived via immunoSEQ multiplex PCR, lists solely in-frame clones and lacks some. The table shows about 56,000 clones, with more than 90% occurring only once. Sequencing was done on a sample of PBMCs. Receptors originate from a human donor in good health. Some clones in this sample may be carry-over from other donors' samples.

V gene TRBV6-5 combines with J gene TRBJ1-2; D gene unclear. Trimming left V 0 bases short and J 4 bases short, with 9 bases between. The CDR3 loop spans 14 amino acids. The germline gives CDR1 MNHEY, CDR2 SVGAGI. Written as DNA, the CDR3 is TGTGCCAGCAGTTACTCGCGGAGCTCCTATGGCTACACCTTC. Its protein is CASSYSRSSYGYTF.

The J gene is TRBJ2-1, the V gene TRBV5-1, with D tentatively TRBD2 (5 bases). Germline CDR1 SGHRS, CDR2 YFSETQ. This CDR3 contains 16 residues. V was shortened by 0 bases and J by 4 bases, with 14 bases between the two germline ends. CDR3 DNA: TGCGCCAGCAGCTTGGATAATGGGAGAGGATACAATGAGCAGTTCTTC. It yields the protein CASSLDNGRGYNEQFF. The variable domain in full, completed from reference TRBV5-1 and TRBJ2-1, reads KAGVTQTPRYLIKTRGQQVTLSCSPISGHRSVSWYQQTPGQGLQFLFEYFSETQRNKGNFPGRFSGRQFSNSRSEMNVSTLELGDSALYLCASSLDNGRGYNEQFFGPGTRLTVL.

This CDR3 reads CASSSQRGDSYEQYF. CDR3 nucleotides: TGTGCCAGCAGCTCCCAGCGGGGGGACTCCTACGAGCAGTACTTC. The gene calls are TRBV7-3 and TRBJ2-7, with 9 bases that match TRBD2. The ends lost 4 bases at V and 0 bases at J; junction bases unmatched: 4. The V gene's germline CDR1 is SGHTA and CDR2 FQGTGA. CDR3 length equals 15 residues.

The chain recombines TRBV7-8 with TRBJ1-1, with D possibly being TRBD1 (5 bases). The germline V gene has CDR1 SGHVS and CDR2 FQNEAQ. The V gene lost 2 bases and the J gene lost 6 bases, with 19 bases spanning the gap. This CDR3 is built from 16 residues. The CDR3 region has the DNA TGTGCCAGCAGCTTATTCATTGCCGGGGGTTGGGCTGAAGCTTTCTTT. Residues: CASSLFIAGGWAEAFF. Based on the CDR3 plus reference TRBV7-8 and TRBJ1-1, the full variable domain is GAGVSQSPRYKVAKRGQDVALRCDPISGHVSLFWYQQALGQGPEFLTYFQNEAQLDKSGLPSDRFFAERPEGSVSTLKIQRTQQEDSAVYLCASSLFIAGGWAEAFFGQGTRLTVV.

This chain connects TRBV4-1 to TRBJ2-1; 10 bases are a match to TRBD2. Germline values: CDR1 MGHRA, CDR2 YSYEKL. V was clipped by 1 base and J by 0 bases; unmatched bases: 3. The length of the CDR3 is 17 residues. CDR3 sequence: CASSQVLAGFSYNEQFF. As DNA, the CDR3 is TGCGCCAGCAGCCAAGTACTAGCGGGGTTCTCCTACAATGAGCAGTTCTTC.

The V gene is TRBV7-3, the J gene TRBJ2-3; D not certain. The CDR3 runs 14 residues. Trimming took 2 bases from V and 0 from J, leaving 6 bases between them. The germline CDR1 and CDR2 sequences are SGHTA and FQGTGA. CDR3: CASSLWASTDTQYF. The CDR3 DNA is TGTGCCAGCAGCTTATGGGCTAGCACAGATACGCAGTATTTT.

V and J are TRBV21-1 and TRBJ2-5; TRBD1, the D gene given by the table, was not confirmed from the DNA. TRBV21-1 is flagged as a pseudogene. This CDR3 is built from 16 residues. The CDR3 coding sequence is TGTGCCAGCAGCCCGAGGGCCAGGGGGAAGCAAGAGACCCAGTACTTC. Its protein is CASSPRARGKQETQYF.

The rearrangement joins TRBV20-1 to TRBJ2-7; 7 positions agree with TRBD2. Germline trimming cut 6 bases from V and 5 bases from J; bases unmatched to any gene: 4. There are 11 residues in the CDR3. Per the germline V gene, CDR1 is DFQATT and CDR2 is SNEGSKA (reference sequence). In DNA form, the CDR3 reads TGCAGTGCAAGGACTAGGGACGAGCAGTACTTC. Encoded protein: CSARTRDEQYF.